Below, 10 T cell receptor beta chains from the same sample are listed, as sequenced in a study of a mutant IDH1 vaccine in newly diagnosed glioma. These TCRs' antigens remain unknown. The protocol was immunoSEQ multiplex PCR, while the TCRdb copy is restricted to in-frame clones and leaves out a portion. The sample includes approximately 41,000 clones, around 81% seen only once; the top ten take 5% to 5.5%. This sample's time point: week 23, last vaccination. Mutant IDH1 20-mer peptide, at 300 ug, made up each vaccine dose, with topical imiquimod. The specimen was PBMCs, collected from a glioma patient whose treatment included an IDH1 peptide vaccine. The receptors come from a man aged 40-50 years with glioma.

The chain links TRBV11-2 to TRBJ1-6; D uncertain. CDR1 is SGHAT, CDR2 FQNNGV, per germline. The CDR3 runs 18 residues. The ends were cut back, 7 bases at V and 0 bases at J, with 19 bases in the middle. This chain's CDR3 is CASIPGGPQSSYNSPLHF. The CDR3 coding sequence is TGTGCCAGCATCCCGGGAGGTCCCCAGAGCTCCTATAATTCACCCCTCCACTTT.

The chain couples TRBV6-1 to TRBJ1-5; 9 bases are a match to TRBD1. V was pared by 4 bases and J by 3 bases, with 13 bases of the junction left unmatched. CDR3 size: 18 residues. Germline V gives CDR1 MNHNS, CDR2 SASEGT. The CDR3 DNA is TGTGCCAGCAGTGGAGGGACAGGGTATAGCCAGAACAATCAGCCCCAGCATTTT. Its translation is CASSGGTGYSQNNQPQHF.

The V and J genes are TRBV7-8 and TRBJ1-2, with a weak D call TRBD1 (5 bases). This CDR3 region has 14 residues. The germline V gene has CDR1 SGHVS and CDR2 FQNEAQ. The V gene lost 5 bases and the J gene lost 4 bases, with 14 bases spanning the gap. Written as DNA, the CDR3 is TGTGCCAGCAGCGAGGACAACACTATCTATGGCTACACCTTC. Protein sequence: CASSEDNTIYGYTF.

The chain joins TRBV4-3 to TRBJ2-5; 11 bases line up with TRBD1. The J call may be in error: the DNA end matches TRBJ2-7 better. This CDR3 is 15 amino acids long. Germline assignment: CDR1 LGHNA and CDR2 YSLEER. The DNA of the CDR3 is TGCGCCAGCAGCCCCGAAGGGACAGGGGGATACGAGCAGTACTTC. Its protein product is CASSPEGTGGYEQYF.

This chain links TRBV7-2 with TRBJ2-5; 7 bases are a match to TRBD1. J gave up 2 bases and V 4 bases, and 4 bases lay outside the gene matches. The CDR3 sequence is 14 residues long. CDR1 and CDR2 from the germline V gene are SGHTA and FQGNSA. The chain's CDR3 is CASSSTGIQETQYF. As DNA, the CDR3 is TGTGCCAGCAGCTCGACAGGGATACAAGAGACCCAGTACTTC.

The chain joins TRBV7-9 to TRBJ2-7; no firm D call. Germline CDR1 and CDR2: SEHNR and FQNEAQ (reference sequence). The V and J ends lost 3 bases and 3 bases respectively, with 9 bases between them. The CDR3 length is 13 residues. CDR3: CASSFATHYEQYF. CDR3 bases: TGTGCCAGCAGCTTCGCGACCCACTACGAGCAGTACTTC.

The genes are TRBV6-5 and TRBJ1-6; the D is unclear. The CDR3 extends over 13 amino acids. V was clipped by 3 bases and J by 8 bases, with 8 bases between them. Germline V gives CDR1 MNHEY, CDR2 SVGAGI. The CDR3 DNA reads TGTGCCAGCAGTTATGCGAATTATTCACCCCTCCACTTT. Its translation is CASSYANYSPLHF.

This clone was counted once. V is TRBV27 and J is TRBJ2-1; D unclear. The CDR3 runs to 14 residues. In germline, CDR1 is MNHEY, CDR2 SMNVEV (reference sequence). The V and J ends lost 3 bases and 5 bases respectively, with 11 bases between them. CDR3 region: CASSLARRHNEQFF. CDR3 nucleotide sequence: TGTGCCAGCAGTTTGGCTAGGCGGCACAATGAGCAGTTCTTC.

The chain links TRBV4-2 to TRBJ1-2, with unresolved D. Germline CDR1 reads LGHNA; CDR2 reads YNFKEQ. The CDR3 has 15 residues. Deletions cut 1 base from V and 0 bases from J, with 9 bases between. This chain's CDR3 is CASSQGSEANYGYTF. CDR3 nucleotides: TGTGCCAGCAGCCAAGGGAGCGAAGCTAACTATGGCTACACCTTC.

The chain links TRBV29-1 to TRBJ2-3; possibly TRBD1 or TRBD2 for D (5 bases each). The CDR3 extends over 12 amino acids. The V end was cut by 7 bases, the J end by 4 bases, with 12 bases between. The germline V gene encodes CDR1 SQVTM and CDR2 ANQGSEA. Written as DNA, the CDR3 is TGCAGCGCCGCCCGGGGCGCAGATACGCAGTATTTT. Its protein is CSAARGADTQYF.